This T cell receptor (beta chain) was sequenced in a study of CD8+ T cells in alopecia areata. Turning to the study itself: C3H/HeJ donors with spontaneous alopecia, roughly 6-12 months old, supplied skin grafts to 7-10-week-old female C3H/HeJ mice.

On this clone itself: Mouse gene names apply. Read data end 4 residues before the CDR3 end; the end is taken from the germline J gene. Other DNA sequences within the sample encode an identical CDR3.

CDR3 length: 14 residues. CDR1 NSHNY and CDR2 SYGAGN come from the germline V gene. Trimming left V 3 bases short and J 1 base short, with 8 bases between. Pooled cells of cutaneous lymph node origin were sorted on CD4, CD8alpha, NKG2D, NKG2ACE and other markers. Following extraction, RNA underwent reverse transcription to cDNA, which served as the sequencing template. Method: immunoSEQ multiplex PCR; TCRdb's copy keeps in-frame clones and lacks some. This sample comprises about 270,000 clones, none seen once only. The specimen was CD4+ T cells sorted from a lymph node. The sequence was obtained from a C3H/HeJ mouse with alopecia areata. The MHC haplotype of this mouse line is H2-k. This chain joins TRBV13-1 and TRBJ2-1; D might be TRBD1 (6 bases). The CDR3 DNA, read in part, is TGTGCCAGCAGTGTCGGGACAAACTATGCT. Translation: CASSVGTNYA. The whole CDR3 reads CASSVGTNYAEQFF.